This T cell receptor beta chain is drawn from a study of T cells in Graves' hyperthyroidism and ophthalmopathy. General study findings and limits: Most thyroid-expanded clonotypes above 0.001 were also found in blood.

Germline CDR1 reads SGHTA; CDR2 reads FQGTGA. Trimming shortened V by 4 bases and J by 0 bases, and 19 bases separated the two germline ends. This CDR3 region has 17 residues. Researchers amplified the TCR beta CDR3 regions from RNA transcripts. HTBI primers drove first-round RT-PCR of the TCR CDR3. Via MiXCR, TCRdb re-called the multiplex PCR reads, giving one row per CDR3 protein. Of about 520,000 distinct CDR3 sequences in the sample, around 22% were seen once. Disease lasting under 3 months, a NOSPECS grade of at least 4, and a Clinical Activity Score of at least 3 were features of the ophthalmopathy patients. Source material for PBMCs was over 8 ml fresh peripheral blood. This clonotype was recorded at least ten times. Antigen specificity is unknown.

Input material: blood. The TCR comes from a woman aged 25 to 39 with Graves' ophthalmopathy. V is TRBV7-3 and J is TRBJ2-7; D remains ambiguous. The CDR3 nucleotides are TGTGCCAGCAGCTCAAGGGCCCAGGTTAGGAGCTCCTACGAGCAGTACTTC. It codes for CASSSRAQVRSSYEQYF.